The 3 T cell receptor beta chains below all came from one sample that was sequenced in a study of blood T cell repertoires in COVID-19. Assay: immunoSEQ multiplex PCR; the TCRdb copy retains only in-frame clones and omits some. This table has about 120,000 clones, approximately 70% appearing once. The sample comprised peripheral blood. These receptors were obtained from a human donor with acute or convalescent COVID-19. The donor label of this sample is uncertain.

V is TRBV18 and J is TRBJ2-3, with 7 bases fitting TRBD1. Germline CDR1 and CDR2: KGHSH and LQKENI. V gave up 0 bases and J gave up 7 bases; unmatched junction bases: 7. The CDR3 sequence is 15 residues long. The CDR3 reads CASSPPPGQRNTQYF. The CDR3, as DNA: TGTGCCAGCTCACCACCGCCGGGACAGAGAAATACGCAGTATTTT.

As regards this clone: In the same sample, other DNA sequences code for this CDR3. This chain uses TRBV6-5 with TRBJ1-3, with 8 positions matching TRBD1. The CDR3 length is 14 residues. Germline V gene lookup returns CDR1 MNHEY and CDR2 SVGAGI. Trimming cost V 6 bases and J 2 bases; bases outside gene matches: 3. CDR3 nucleotide sequence: TGTGCCAGCAGGTCAGGGGGCACTGGAAACACCATATATTTT. Its translation: CASRSGGTGNTIYF.

In its sample, this clone was seen many times. The genes are TRBV3-1 (or the pseudogene TRBV3-2) and TRBJ1-2; the match to TRBD1 covers 10 bases. V was pared by 5 bases and J by 5 bases, with 8 bases of the junction left unmatched. Germline CDR1 reads LGHDT; CDR2 reads YNNKEL (reference sequence). The CDR3 contains 15 residues. The CDR3 region has the DNA TGTGCCAGCAGCGCGAGGACAGGGGGGGGATATGGCTACACCTTC. It translates to CASSARTGGGYGYTF.